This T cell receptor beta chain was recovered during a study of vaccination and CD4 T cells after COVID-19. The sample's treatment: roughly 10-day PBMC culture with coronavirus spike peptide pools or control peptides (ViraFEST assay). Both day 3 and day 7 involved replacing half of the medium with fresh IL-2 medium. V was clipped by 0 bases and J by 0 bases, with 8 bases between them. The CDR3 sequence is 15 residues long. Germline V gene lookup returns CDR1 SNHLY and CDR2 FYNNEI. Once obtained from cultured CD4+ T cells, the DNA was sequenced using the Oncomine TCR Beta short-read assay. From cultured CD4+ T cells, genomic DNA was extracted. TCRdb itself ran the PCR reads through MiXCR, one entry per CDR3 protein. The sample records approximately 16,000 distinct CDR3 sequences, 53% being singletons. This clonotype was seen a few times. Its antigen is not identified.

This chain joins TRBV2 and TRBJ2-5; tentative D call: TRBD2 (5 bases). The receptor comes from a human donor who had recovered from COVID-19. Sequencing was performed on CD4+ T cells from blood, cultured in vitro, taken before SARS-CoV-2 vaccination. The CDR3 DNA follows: TGTGCCAGCAGTGAAGCTGCGGGTTACCAAGAGACCCAGTACTTC. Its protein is CASSEAAGYQETQYF. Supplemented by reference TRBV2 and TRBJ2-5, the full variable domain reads EPEVTQTPSHQVTQMGQEVILRCVPISNHLYFYWYRQILGQKVEFLVSFYNNEISEKSEIFDDQFSVERPDGSNFTLKIRSTKLEDSAMYFCASSEAAGYQETQYFGPGTRLLVL.